This T cell receptor beta chain derives from a study of resident and recirculating memory T cells in vitiligo. Study observations and caveats: No single dominant TCR clone appeared; lesion clonality varied. Non-conserved TCRs across sites and patients suggested distinct clones per lesion.

As concerns this clone: Its antigen remains unidentified.

Data came from immunoSEQ multiplex PCR; TCRdb stores just in-frame clones and leaves some out. The repertoire holds about 42,000 clones, with around nine tenths as singletons. The sequenced material came from blood. The TCR sequence derives from a male donor with vitiligo.

The chain's CDR3 is CASSLAVTDTQYF. The CDR3 region has the DNA TGCGCCAGCAGCTTAGCGGTCACAGATACGCAGTATTTT. J is TRBJ2-3 and V is TRBV5-1, with D maybe TRBD2 (5 bases). V lost 2 bases and J 2 bases, leaving 6 bases between the germline ends. The CDR3 sequence is 13 residues long. Germline CDR1 SGHRS, CDR2 YFSETQ.